This T cell receptor beta chain was documented in a study of cytomegalovirus exposure and HLA in healthy donors (TCRdb year 2017). Regarding the study in general: The 700 or so repertoires of the first cohort and the 120 validation repertoires were produced on the same platform, according to a later analysis. Along with the approximately 620-subject first cohort, a separate validation cohort of 120 different subjects was used. The study aimed to test whether signatures of past pathogen exposure could be identified by cataloging public T cell receptors. To predict cytomegalovirus infection status, the study combined high-throughput TCR immunosequencing, statistical association of individual TCRs with disease status, and machine learning.

The donors belonged to the validation cohort of around 130 subjects, which was separate from the 666-subject first cohort. Worth noting for this clone: Its antigen is currently not known. No much larger clonotype is one base removed from it; base qualities were not supplied.

Receptors were amplified or captured by the immunoSEQ multiplex PCR assay. The study's own analysis went as follows. A statistical classification framework was developed to diagnose cytomegalovirus status using the catalog of TCR beta chain sequences. TCRdb carries this immuneACCESS record with in-frame sequences only. Its versions omit some clonotypes, under half of them owing to an unresolved V gene in the studies checked, with the rest unexplained. V and J calls and clone size follow that table, whereas D and trimming were derived from the DNA. Across this sample there are roughly 77,000 clones, with 90% to 95% seen only once. The ten largest clones capture more than 0.6% of the sample. Findings and caveats that apply to the study as a whole: A later analysis had no HLA typing for the validation cohort, so co-occurrence there was scored across all 130 or so repertoires. The study gave a list of under 200 TCR beta chains associated with cytomegalovirus. Subsequent analysis determined that TCRs grouped into clusters in the first cohort also showed a tendency toward co-occurrence across the 90 to 150 validation repertoires, and about 94% of cluster scores exceeded 0. Cytomegalovirus status was reported to be diagnosed by the classifier with high specificity and sensitivity in both the original and validation cohorts. In vitro tests confirmed that three of the cytomegalovirus-associated TCR beta chains recognize cytomegalovirus antigens. The authors suggested that the approach could potentially be extended to other disease states and immunological phenotypes. Most TCR sequences were observed very rarely across donors, whereas some public TCRs were present in many individuals.

The TCR originated in a woman in her late teens or twenties in good health and CMV-seronegative. Material: PBMCs.

The sequence in DNA is TGTGCCAGCAGCGTAGGGCAGGGGGGCCGAGAGACCCAGTACTTC. It translates to CASSVGQGGRETQYF. Here the chain combines TRBV9 and TRBJ2-5; a tentative D call is TRBD1 (7 bases match). V was cut back by 0 bases and J by 4 bases, leaving a gap of 13 bases between them. In the germline V gene, CDR1 corresponds to SGDLS and CDR2 to YYNGEE. The CDR3 has 15 amino acids, counting the end cysteine and phenylalanine. The retained sequence is limited to the CDR3, 45 bases, with the frame set at the first base.